What follows are 17 T cell receptor beta chains derived from one specimen sequenced in a study of blood T cell repertoires in COVID-19. Generated by immunoSEQ multiplex PCR, the TCRdb table keeps only in-frame clones and is missing some. The repertoire holds under 20,000 clones, 75% to 85% seen once, with approximately 10% in the top ten. Sequencing was carried out using peripheral blood. Receptors were obtained from a man older than 75 with acute or convalescent COVID-19.

The chain combines TRBV29-1 with TRBJ1-2; possible D gene TRBD1, 6 bases. The length of the CDR3 is 13 residues. In germline, CDR1 is SQVTM, CDR2 ANQGSEA. Deletions cut 8 bases from V and 4 bases from J, with 17 bases between. CDR3 coding DNA: TGCAGCTGCGACCGGGACATCGCCTATGGCTACACCTTC. Its translation is CSCDRDIAYGYTF.

The rearrangement links TRBV7-6 to TRBJ1-1; 8 bases match TRBD1. The V gene's germline CDR1 is SGHVS and CDR2 FNYEAQ. V shed 5 bases and J 4 bases; nucleotides not matched to a gene: 18. The CDR3 is made up of 18 amino acids. DNA for the CDR3: TGTGCCAGCAGCCTAGAACCAACGGACAGGGTATTTCGCACTGAAGCTTTCTTT. It codes for CASSLEPTDRVFRTEAFF.

This chain connects TRBV18 to TRBJ2-6, with TRBD2 identical over 14 bases. Looked up from germline, CDR1 is KGHSH and CDR2 is LQKENI. The CDR3 covers 20 residues. The V and J ends lost 1 base and 2 bases, in that order; junction bases with no gene match: 7. CDR3 in amino acids: CASSPRTGTSGGTGANVLTF. CDR3 coding DNA: TGTGCCAGCTCACCACGAACGGGGACTAGCGGGGGAACTGGGGCCAACGTCCTGACTTTC.

Regarding this clone: The junction and the germline gene differ at one end; a read error may be behind it. The chain carries TRBV4-1 and TRBJ1-2; 7 nucleotides line up with TRBD1. The CDR3 extends over 14 amino acids. CDR1 and CDR2 (germline): MGHRA, YSYEKL. CDR3: CASSQPTGQGVIVF. In DNA form, the CDR3 reads TGCGCCAGCAGCCAGCCGACCGGGCAGGGGGTCATCGTTTTC.

The chain carries TRBV9 and TRBJ2-3; D is ambiguous. This CDR3 spans 15 amino acids. The ends were cut back, 0 bases at V and 6 bases at J, with 14 bases in the middle. Germline V gene sequence: CDR1 SGDLS, CDR2 YYNGEE. The CDR3 DNA reads TGTGCCAGCAGCGTAGGGTCAAAGAGCGCCGATACGCAGTATTTT. The encoded protein is CASSVGSKSADTQYF.

This rearrangement joins TRBV5-1 to TRBJ1-1, with 11 nucleotides matching TRBD1. Per germline, CDR1 SGHRS and CDR2 YFSETQ. The CDR3 length is 16 residues. The trim removed 3 bases at V and 4 bases at J, leaving 8 bases unmatched. The CDR3 sequence: CASSSTGQGAGTEAFF. CDR3 bases: TGCGCCAGCAGCTCTACCGGACAGGGGGCGGGCACTGAAGCTTTCTTT.

This clone has a handful of counts. The chain combines TRBV3-1 (or the pseudogene TRBV3-2) with TRBJ2-5; the D gene is possibly TRBD2 (5 bases). This CDR3 has 16 residues. Germline V CDR1 and CDR2: LGHDT, YNNKEL (reference sequence). V was trimmed by 8 bases and J by 4 bases, leaving 23 bases between them. As DNA, the CDR3 is TGTGCCAGCTCGGCTCAAGAGGGAATTGCGGTAGAGACCCAGTACTTC. Amino acids: CASSAQEGIAVETQYF.

The table lists this clone with a count of one. The gene calls are TRBV6-2 or TRBV6-3 and TRBJ1-1; D possibly corresponds to TRBD1 (5 bases). CDR1 is MNHEY, CDR2 SVGEGT, per germline. The CDR3 sequence is 16 residues long. V was trimmed by 2 bases and J by 3 bases, leaving 16 bases between them. The CDR3 here is CASSYGGGVGYTEAFF. In DNA form, the CDR3 reads TGTGCCAGCAGTTACGGCGGGGGTGTTGGGTACACTGAAGCTTTCTTT.

The rearrangement links TRBV6-5 to TRBJ1-2; D unclear. In germline, CDR1 is MNHEY, CDR2 SVGAGI. The CDR3 has 14 amino acids. Trimming shortened V by 3 bases and J by 2 bases, and 10 bases separated the two germline ends. Written as DNA, the CDR3 is TGTGCCAGCAGTTATGACTACGGGAACTATGGCTACACCTTC. Translation: CASSYDYGNYGYTF.

This rearrangement joins TRBV6-2 or TRBV6-3 to TRBJ2-5, with a tentative D call TRBD2 (6 bases). The CDR3 has 16 amino acids. CDR1 and CDR2 from the germline V gene are MNHEY and SVGEGT. Trimming removed 2 bases at V and 0 bases at J, with 13 bases between. CDR3 DNA: TGTGCCAGCAGTTACGGAGGTAGCGGCCACCAAGAGACCCAGTACTTC. The encoded protein is CASSYGGSGHQETQYF.

The CDR3 bases are TGTGCCAGCAGCCTGGGACTAGCGACAGATACGCAGTATTTT. Translating gives CASSLGLATDTQYF. The rearrangement links TRBV7-3 to TRBJ2-3, with 10 nucleotides matching TRBD2. The junction had 2 bases not matched to a gene; V was cut back by 5 bases and J by 3 bases. The CDR3 sequence is 14 residues long. CDR1 SGHTA and CDR2 FQGTGA come from the germline V gene.

This clone was counted only a few times. The gene calls are TRBV6-2 or TRBV6-3 and TRBJ2-7, with TRBD1 as a possible D gene (6 bases). The CDR3 has 13 residues. Germline V gene lookup returns CDR1 MNHEY and CDR2 SVGEGT. V lost 4 bases, J lost 3 bases, and 10 bases lay in between. In DNA, the CDR3 is TGTGCCAGCAGTTCCAACAGGGTCTACGAGCAGTACTTC. Translated: CASSSNRVYEQYF.

The V gene is TRBV19, the J gene TRBJ2-7; D may be TRBD1 (6 bases). V lost 8 bases to trimming and J lost 0 bases, with 14 bases between them. This CDR3 has 14 residues. Germline V gene data show CDR1 as LNHDA and CDR2 as SQIVND (reference sequence). The CDR3 coding sequence is TGTGCCAGTGCACAGGGAAGGGGCTCCTACGAGCAGTACTTC. This translates into CASAQGRGSYEQYF.

The chain has TRBV19 and TRBJ1-1; D is ambiguous. V was trimmed by 5 bases and J by 5 bases, leaving 15 bases between them. Germline CDR1 LNHDA, CDR2 SQIVND (reference sequence). The CDR3 loop spans 14 amino acids. In DNA form, the CDR3 reads TGTGCCAGTAGTTCTGGCCCTGGAGGGACTGAAGCTTTCTTT. It yields the protein CASSSGPGGTEAFF.

This chain links TRBV7-6 with TRBJ1-3, with 10 bases matching TRBD1. The V gene end was trimmed by 2 bases and the J gene end by 0 bases; junction bases not matched to a gene: 10. In germline, CDR1 is SGHVS, CDR2 FNYEAQ. This CDR3 has 19 amino acids. The CDR3 DNA reads TGTGCCAGCAGCTTAAGGGGTGGGACAGGGGCTTTCTCTGGAAACACCATATATTTT. Its protein is CASSLRGGTGAFSGNTIYF.

The chain carries TRBV12-5 and TRBJ1-2; no reliable D call. This CDR3 has 14 amino acids. V was pared by 7 bases and J by 3 bases, with 15 bases between. The germline V gene encodes CDR1 LGHNT and CDR2 FRNRAP. The CDR3 DNA is TGTGCTAGTGCCATCAAAGAGAGGGACTATGGCTACACCTTC. Its translation: CASAIKERDYGYTF. Supplemented by reference TRBV12-5 and TRBJ1-2, the full variable domain reads DARVTQTPRHKVTEMGQEVTMRCQPILGHNTVFWYRQTMMQGLELLAYFRNRAPLDDSGMPKDRFSAEMPDATLATLKIQPSEPRDSAVYFCASAIKERDYGYTFGSGTRLTVV.

The rearrangement joins TRBV3-1 (or the pseudogene TRBV3-2) to TRBJ1-6; D remains unclear. CDR3 length equals 15 residues. In germline, CDR1 is LGHDT, CDR2 YNNKEL (reference sequence). V dropped 4 bases and J dropped 4 bases, with 11 bases sitting between them. This CDR3 reads CASSLRREYNSPLHF. Written as DNA, the CDR3 is TGTGCCAGCAGCCTAAGGAGGGAGTATAATTCACCCCTCCACTTT.